This T cell receptor beta chain appears in the sequencing data of a study of radiation and T cells in renal cell carcinoma. With respect to this clone: Its antigen is still unknown.

Noted time point: blood 2 weeks post-SBRT. Treatment in this sample: 15 Gy SBRT to primary tumor, nephrectomy 4 weeks later. Radiation-treated patients gave blood at baseline, week 2 and week 4. Clear cell pathology was present in this patient's renal cell carcinoma. Here immunoSEQ multiplex PCR was the method, and the copy in TCRdb shows in-frame clones only, minus some. The sample has about 150,000 clones; roughly 87% are singletons. The CDR3 runs 15 residues. V lost 0 bases and J 1 base, leaving 8 bases between the germline ends. CDR1 SGHTA and CDR2 FQGTGA come from the germline V gene. General study results and limits: Pretreatment tumor biopsies were lacking, so baseline clonotypes are unknown.

The TCR was taken from a woman between 45 and 60 years old with renal cell carcinoma. The chain couples TRBV7-3 to TRBJ2-3; D is ambiguous. The source material was blood, sampled from a patient whose treatment included radiotherapy and nephrectomy. The CDR3 DNA reads TGTGCCAGCAGCTTAACGTTCAGTCGCACAGATACGCAGTATTTT. Protein product: CASSLTFSRTDTQYF.